Here is one T cell receptor beta chain with its context. Its antigen is not identified. This sample was taken from a study of graft-versus-host responses after intestinal transplantation. Overall study: Tacrolimus plus steroids were given to all recipients for 2 to 4 years, preceded by anti-thymocyte globulin induction.

The study's findings and limits: Early after transplant, HvG declines were associated with peak levels of circulating GvH clones.

Trimming removed 1 base at V and 4 bases at J, with 13 bases between. The germline gives CDR1 MNHEY, CDR2 SVGAGI. The CDR3 contains 16 residues. Method: immunoSEQ multiplex PCR; TCRdb's copy keeps in-frame clones and lacks some. The data hold tens of thousands of clones, with approximately 92% observed a single time. The sequencing used unstimulated CD8+ T cells sorted from spleen or lymph node cells, collected before intestinal transplant. The clonotype comes from a human donor who received an intestinal transplant. This rearrangement joins TRBV6-5 to TRBJ1-4; a weak D match, TRBD1 (5 bases). CDR3 DNA sequence: TGTGCCAGCAGTTACTTCGGGGGGAGTGGTAATGAAAAACTGTTTTTT. Its translation: CASSYFGGSGNEKLFF.